The 32 T cell receptor beta chains reported below all come from one sample, sequenced in a study of blood T cell repertoires in COVID-19. Repertoires were generated with immunoSEQ multiplex PCR, while TCRdb's copy carries only in-frame clones and drops some. The sample lists around 97,000 clones, approximately 88% occurring once. Specimen: peripheral blood. These receptors were taken from a woman between 55 and 75 years old with acute or convalescent COVID-19.

The CDR3 spells CASSLGGWDRGGEPLHF. The CDR3 region has the DNA TGTGCCAGCAGCTTGGGTGGATGGGACAGGGGGGGTGAACCCCTCCACTTT. The V gene is TRBV5-4, the J gene TRBJ1-6; TRBD1 matches at 11 bases. The CDR3 is 17 residues long. V trimming: 0 bases; J trimming: 12 bases; junction bases outside the gene matches: 11. Germline V gene data show CDR1 as SGHNT and CDR2 as YYREEE (reference sequence).

Comments on this clone: The sample holds other DNA sequences that translate to the same CDR3. The chain joins TRBV19 to TRBJ1-3; D not resolved. Germline-derived CDR1 and CDR2 are LNHDA and SQIVND (reference sequence). The V end was cut by 10 bases, the J end by 4 bases, with 11 bases between. The CDR3 sequence is 12 residues long. The chain's CDR3 is CATGSSGNTIYF. The CDR3 coding sequence is TGTGCCACCGGGAGCTCCGGAAACACCATATATTTT. Supplemented by reference TRBV19 and TRBJ1-3, the full variable domain reads DGGITQSPKYLFRKEGQNVTLSCEQNLNHDAMYWYRQDPGQGLRLIYYSQIVNDFQKGDIAEGYSVSREKKESFPLTVTSAQKNPTAFYLCATGSSGNTIYFGEGSWLTVV.

The chain joins TRBV30 to TRBJ1-6, with D unresolved. The CDR3 is made up of 12 amino acids. Germline CDR1 reads GTSNPN; CDR2 reads SVGIG (reference sequence). V shed 3 bases and J shed 5 bases, with 5 bases lying between them. CDR3 in amino acids: CAWSPDNSPLHF. CDR3 sequence (DNA): TGTGCCTGGAGCCCCGATAATTCACCCCTCCACTTT.

This chain joins TRBV18 and TRBJ2-1; 7 nucleotides agree with TRBD2. The J segment lost 0 bases and the V segment lost 3 bases, leaving 8 bases of the junction unmatched. In germline, CDR1 is KGHSH, CDR2 LQKENI. The CDR3 is 17 residues long. CDR3 coding DNA: TGTGCCAGCTCACCCCTGGTTGGCGGGAGCTCCTACAATGAGCAGTTCTTC. This encodes CASSPLVGGSSYNEQFF.

This chain uses TRBV5-5 with TRBJ2-7; TRBD2 aligns across 13 bases. This CDR3 is built from 16 residues. V was pared by 7 bases and J by 5 bases, with 12 bases of the junction left unmatched. Looked up from germline, CDR1 is SGHKS and CDR2 is YYEKEE (reference sequence). CDR3 DNA: TGTGCCAGCCGACGAAAACTAGCGGGAGGGGAAAACGAGCAGTACTTC. Encoded protein: CASRRKLAGGENEQYF. The full variable domain, with the rest looked up from reference TRBV5-5 and TRBJ2-7, is DAGVTQSPTHLIKTRGQQVTLRCSPISGHKSVSWYQQVLGQGPQFIFQYYEKEERGRGNFPDRFSARQFPNYSSELNVNALLLGDSALYLCASRRKLAGGENEQYFGPGTRLTVT.

The chain is built from TRBV7-2 and TRBJ1-2, with 7 bases matching TRBD1. The CDR3 consists of 15 residues. The ends lost 5 bases at V and 7 bases at J; junction bases unmatched: 13. CDR1 SGHTA and CDR2 FQGNSA come from the germline V gene. CDR3 sequence (DNA): TGTGCCAGCAGCCTGGGGACAGCTCAAGTAGTTGGCTACACCTTC. This translates into CASSLGTAQVVGYTF.

The rearrangement joins TRBV30 to TRBJ1-2; TRBD1 aligns across 8 bases. V gave up 2 bases and J gave up 8 bases; unmatched junction bases: 7. From germline, CDR1 is GTSNPN and CDR2 SVGIG (reference sequence). This CDR3 has 13 residues. CDR3 region: CAWSPRTGNGYTF. CDR3 DNA sequence: TGTGCCTGGAGTCCCAGGACAGGGAACGGCTACACCTTC. Supplemented by reference TRBV30 and TRBJ1-2, the full variable domain reads SQTIHQWPATLVQPVGSPLSLECTVEGTSNPNLYWYRQAAGRGLQLLFYSVGIGQISSEVPQNLSASRPQDRQFILSSKKLLLSDSGFYLCAWSPRTGNGYTFGSGTRLTVV.

The chain uses TRBV5-5 and TRBJ1-5; possibly TRBD1 for D (6 bases). Germline-derived CDR1 and CDR2 are SGHKS and YYEKEE (reference sequence). This CDR3 comprises 15 residues. Trimming removed 4 bases from V and 1 base from J, with 12 bases in between. CDR3 sequence: CASSETGLSNQPQHF. In DNA, the CDR3 is TGTGCCAGCAGCGAGACAGGACTCAGCAATCAGCCCCAGCATTTT.

The chain has TRBV6-6 and TRBJ2-7, with TRBD1 matching over 10 bases. This CDR3 has 15 residues. Germline V CDR1 and CDR2: MNHNY, SVGAGI (reference sequence). V trimming: 5 bases; J trimming: 7 bases; junction bases outside the gene matches: 11. This CDR3 is CASSQDRGILGEQYV. The CDR3, as DNA: TGTGCCAGCAGTCAGGACAGGGGGATTTTGGGAGAGCAGTACGTC.

This chain joins TRBV11-2 and TRBJ1-1; D uncertain. The CDR3 runs to 13 residues. The V and J ends lost 5 bases and 0 bases respectively, with 7 bases between them. Germline V CDR1 and CDR2: SGHAT, FQNNGV. CDR3 region: CASSAGMNTEAFF. The CDR3 nucleotides are TGTGCCAGCAGCGCCGGGATGAACACTGAAGCTTTCTTT.

The CDR3 DNA reads as TGTGCTAGTGAACCCCAGGACAGGGATGAAAAACTGTTTTTT. Encoded protein: CASEPQDRDEKLFF. V usage is TRBV12-5 and J usage is TRBJ1-4; 8 positions match TRBD1. From germline, CDR1 is LGHNT and CDR2 FRNRAP. The CDR3 totals 14 residues. With V trimmed by 7 bases and J by 6 bases, 7 bases remained unmatched. The full variable domain, completed using reference TRBV12-5 and TRBJ1-4, is DARVTQTPRHKVTEMGQEVTMRCQPILGHNTVFWYRQTMMQGLELLAYFRNRAPLDDSGMPKDRFSAEMPDATLATLKIQPSEPRDSAVYFCASEPQDRDEKLFFGSGTQLSVL.

The chain couples TRBV19 to TRBJ2-1, with TRBD1 matching over 7 bases. The CDR3 is 15 amino acids. The V segment lost 5 bases and the J segment 1 base; nucleotides outside the gene matches: 5. CDR1 and CDR2 (germline): LNHDA, SQIVND (reference sequence). The CDR3 reads CASSLDRASYNEQFF. The CDR3 DNA reads as TGTGCCAGTAGTCTCGACAGGGCATCCTACAATGAGCAGTTCTTC.

This chain joins TRBV3-1 (or the pseudogene TRBV3-2) and TRBJ2-7; 7 bases align to TRBD2. V lost 0 bases and J lost 5; bases outside the gene matches: 10. The CDR3 loop spans 16 amino acids. Germline V gene data show CDR1 as LGHDT and CDR2 as YNNKEL (reference sequence). This CDR3 reads CASSQEGLRERHEQYF. CDR3 DNA sequence: TGTGCCAGCAGCCAAGAAGGGTTGCGGGAGCGCCACGAGCAGTACTTC.

This clone was recorded only once. The V gene is TRBV19, the J gene TRBJ2-2; D call uncertain. Germline CDR1 is LNHDA and CDR2 is SQIVND (reference sequence). V was shortened by 8 bases and J by 3 bases, with 16 bases between the two germline ends. The CDR3 totals 15 residues. Here the CDR3 reads CASSPSARYTGELFF. DNA of the CDR3: TGTGCCAGTTCCCCCAGCGCTCGTTACACCGGGGAGCTGTTTTTT.

V usage is TRBV11-3 and J usage is TRBJ1-1; TRBD1 agrees at 8 bases. There are 15 residues in the CDR3. V was clipped by 7 bases and J by 4 bases; unmatched bases: 11. Germline lookup yields CDR1 SGHNT and CDR2 YENEEA. As DNA, the CDR3 is TGTGCCAGCATTCCCCGGGACAGGAGGGGCACTGAAGCTTTCTTT. It codes for CASIPRDRRGTEAFF.

The V call is TRBV19, the J call TRBJ1-1, with 10 bases fitting TRBD1. Germline V CDR1 and CDR2: LNHDA, SQIVND (reference sequence). The CDR3 runs to 14 residues. Trimming removed 5 bases from V and 4 bases from J; junction bases left unmatched: 4. CDR3 bases: TGTGCCAGTAGTTCCCGGACAGGGGGCACTGAAGCTTTCTTT. Its translation: CASSSRTGGTEAFF.

This clone was seen more than once but under ten times. The rearrangement joins TRBV3-1 (or the pseudogene TRBV3-2) to TRBJ1-1; 7 bases are a match to TRBD1. The CDR3 spans 12 residues. CDR1 LGHDT and CDR2 YNNKEL come from the germline V gene (reference sequence). Trimming removed 3 bases from V and 7 bases from J; junction bases left unmatched: 2. The CDR3 region is CASSQGQLEAFF. DNA of the CDR3: TGTGCCAGCAGCCAGGGACAGCTTGAAGCTTTCTTT.

CDR3 amino acids: CAWSTKGGARNYGYTF. CDR3 DNA sequence: TGTGCCTGGAGTACCAAGGGTGGGGCCCGAAACTATGGCTACACCTTC. The gene calls are TRBV30 and TRBJ1-2; the D gene is possibly TRBD1 (5 bases). Germline V gene sequence: CDR1 GTSNPN, CDR2 SVGIG (reference sequence). The CDR3 length is 16 residues. V shed 2 bases and J shed 2 bases, with 18 bases lying between them.

V is TRBV9 and J is TRBJ1-6; no definite D call. V was clipped by 0 bases and J by 10 bases, with 5 bases between them. The CDR3 is 12 amino acids. In germline, CDR1 is SGDLS, CDR2 YYNGEE. The CDR3 sequence is CASSVAGSPLHF. DNA of the CDR3: TGTGCCAGCAGCGTAGCGGGGTCACCCCTCCACTTT.

V gene TRBV6-5 combines with J gene TRBJ1-5; a weak D match, TRBD1 (6 bases). V lost 6 bases to trimming and J lost 3 bases, with 12 bases between them. In germline, CDR1 is MNHEY, CDR2 SVGAGI. This CDR3 contains 14 residues. The CDR3 bases are TGTGCCAGCAGGAGGACAGTGAACAATCAGCCCCAGCATTTT. This codes for CASRRTVNNQPQHF.

CDR3 DNA sequence: TGCAGCGTTGAGGGTCAGGGGGTTTATGAGCAGTTCTTC. Translating it yields CSVEGQGVYEQFF. This rearrangement joins TRBV29-1 to TRBJ2-1; 7 bases align to TRBD1. This CDR3 region has 13 residues. CDR1 SQVTM and CDR2 ANQGSEA come from the germline V gene. Losses at the gene ends were 3 bases for V and 8 bases for J; bases not matched to a gene: 7.

The chain carries TRBV25-1 and TRBJ2-5; weak D call: TRBD2 (5 bases). Per germline, CDR1 MGHDK and CDR2 SYGVNS. The length of the CDR3 is 14 residues. Trimming removed 4 bases from V and 0 bases from J, with 9 bases in between. The CDR3 DNA reads TGTGCCAGCAGTGGTGGAGGCCACCAAGAGACCCAGTACTTC. Translation: CASSGGGHQETQYF.

The V gene is TRBV18, the J gene TRBJ1-5; a possible D gene is TRBD1 (6 bases). Germline lookup yields CDR1 KGHSH and CDR2 LQKENI. Trimming left V 3 bases short and J 5 bases short, with 8 bases between. The CDR3 length is 13 residues. CDR3 protein: CASSPDSHQPQHF. For the CDR3, the DNA is TGTGCCAGCTCACCGGACAGTCATCAGCCCCAGCATTTT.

CDR3 bases: TGTGCCACCAGTGAACCCGGGACAGGGGACAATGAGCAGTTCTTC. Translation: CATSEPGTGDNEQFF. The chain combines TRBV24-1 with TRBJ2-1; 10 bases match TRBD1. The CDR3 consists of 15 residues. The V and J ends lost 4 bases and 5 bases, in that order; junction bases with no gene match: 4. Looked up from germline, CDR1 is KGHDR and CDR2 is SFDVKD.

The chain recombines TRBV15 with TRBJ1-5; D is uncertain. The CDR3 spans 17 residues. Germline CDR1 LNHNV, CDR2 YYDKDF (reference sequence). Trimming took 2 bases from V and 1 from J, leaving 15 bases between them. For the CDR3, the DNA is TGTGCCACCAGCAGATACCAGACTGGTTCAAGCAATCAGCCCCAGCATTTT. It is translated as CATSRYQTGSSNQPQHF. The full variable domain, with the rest looked up from reference TRBV15 and TRBJ1-5, is DAMVIQNPRYQVTQFGKPVTLSCSQTLNHNVMYWYQQKSSQAPKLLFHYYDKDFNNEADTPDNFQSRRPNTSFCFLDIRSPGLGDTAMYLCATSRYQTGSSNQPQHFGDGTRLSIL.

The CDR3 DNA sequence: TGTGCCAGCTCACTTCGACAGACAGATACGCAGTATTTT. Its translation is CASSLRQTDTQYF. This chain uses TRBV18 with TRBJ2-3; D perhaps matches TRBD1 (5 bases). This CDR3 has 13 residues. The germline V gene encodes CDR1 KGHSH and CDR2 LQKENI. V lost 4 bases and J 3 bases, leaving 8 bases between the germline ends.

The chain uses TRBV4-1 and TRBJ1-3; TRBD1 is a possible D gene (6 bases). Per germline, CDR1 MGHRA and CDR2 YSYEKL. The CDR3 length is 14 residues. Trimming took 3 bases from V and 3 from J, leaving 9 bases between them. CDR3 DNA sequence: TGCGCCAGCAGCCAGACAGGAGATGGAAACACCATATATTTT. This encodes CASSQTGDGNTIYF.

J is TRBJ2-4 and V is TRBV14; weak D call: TRBD2 (6 bases). Trimming took off 1 base at V and 9 bases at J, with 13 bases between the two ends. Germline V lookup: CDR1 SGHDN, CDR2 FVKESK. The CDR3 loop spans 14 amino acids. The CDR3 spells CASSQATAGSIQYF. CDR3 bases: TGTGCCAGCAGCCAAGCGACTGCCGGGAGCATTCAGTACTTC.

J is TRBJ2-1 and V is TRBV6-5, with D tentatively TRBD2 (5 bases). The CDR3 totals 15 residues. The germline gives CDR1 MNHEY, CDR2 SVGAGI. V lost 1 base, J lost 5 bases, and 12 bases lay in between. The CDR3 protein is CASSYYPSFDNEQFF. The CDR3 nucleotides are TGTGCCAGCAGTTACTACCCTAGCTTTGACAATGAGCAGTTCTTC.

This chain joins TRBV18 and TRBJ2-6; D is perhaps TRBD1 (6 bases). This CDR3 is 15 amino acids long. Trimming stripped 1 base from V and 6 bases from J, with 10 bases between. Germline CDR1 and CDR2: KGHSH and LQKENI. DNA of the CDR3: TGTGCCAGCTCACCACAACAGGGTACGGCCAACGTCCTGACTTTC. Translation gives CASSPQQGTANVLTF.

The V gene is TRBV2, the J gene TRBJ2-5, with 10 bases fitting TRBD2. CDR1 is SNHLY, CDR2 FYNNEI, per germline. The length of the CDR3 is 15 residues. Trimming took 7 bases from V and 3 from J; bases not matched to a gene: 8. CDR3: CASTNWLAGEETQYF. The CDR3 DNA follows: TGTGCCAGCACCAATTGGCTAGCGGGAGAAGAGACCCAGTACTTC.

This clone has just one count. V and J are TRBV11-1 and TRBJ1-1; TRBD1 is a possible D gene (6 bases). Germline V gene lookup returns CDR1 SGHAT and CDR2 FQDESV (reference sequence). The V and J ends lost 3 bases and 0 bases respectively, with 8 bases between them. This CDR3 region has 14 residues. The CDR3, as DNA: TGTGCCAGCAGCTTGGGGGCACTGAACACTGAAGCTTTCTTT. This codes for CASSLGALNTEAFF.